The present TCR beta chain was sequenced within a study of shared clonotypes between healthy human individuals. Memory CD4+ cells were the fraction left after CD45RA+ naive selection. The CDR3 extends over 13 amino acids. Germline values: CDR1 SQVTM, CDR2 ANQGSEA. V lost 7 bases and J lost 0, with 10 bases in between. The protocol was immunoSEQ multiplex PCR, while the TCRdb copy is restricted to in-frame clones and leaves out a portion. The table records around 2,000,000 clones, roughly 94% of them present only once. The sequence derives from a man aged 18 to 29 in good health. Sequencing was carried out using naive CD4+ T cells sorted from blood. Indicated subset: CD45RA+ positively selected. V and J are TRBV29-1 and TRBJ2-1; D is uncertain. CDR3 protein: CSGQVGSYNEQFF. CDR3 in DNA: TGCAGCGGGCAGGTGGGCTCCTACAATGAGCAGTTCTTC.